This TCR beta chain was identified during a study of radiation and T cells in renal cell carcinoma. Study summary: Nephrectomy followed 15 Gy stereotactic body radiation by 4 weeks.

TCRdb's copy holds only in-frame clones and misses some; the assay was immunoSEQ multiplex PCR. Among 120,000 to 150,000 clones listed, approximately 87% were seen once. This clone came up a few times. The time point: baseline pretreatment blood. Treatment in this sample: 15 Gy SBRT to primary tumor, nephrectomy 4 weeks later. The CDR3 runs 14 residues. V dropped 8 bases and J dropped 6 bases, with 20 bases sitting between them. CDR1 is MNHEY and CDR2 is SVGAGI in the germline V gene. This sample comprised blood, obtained from a patient whose treatment included radiotherapy and nephrectomy. The rearrangement uses TRBV6-5 and TRBJ2-7, with D tentatively TRBD2 (6 bases). The sequence was obtained from a woman in her 50s with renal cell carcinoma. CDR3 coding DNA: TGTGCCAGCGGTTCATTGGGGGGAGTAGGCGAGCAGTACTTC. Translation gives CASGSLGGVGEQYF.